Detailed here is one T cell receptor (beta chain). The data were obtained in a study of blood T cells in healthy people across ages. The germline CDR1 and CDR2 sequences are SNHLY and FYNNEI. The J segment lost 0 bases and the V segment lost 10 bases, leaving 8 bases of the junction unmatched. The CDR3 has 15 residues. Next came a second PCR, run for about 7 to 11 cycles, which used a sample-barcoded 5' primer along with a J-beta primer mix. TCRdb recomputed calls from the 5' RACE reads with MiXCR, one row per CDR3 protein. The table has some 1.4 million distinct CDR3 sequences, around 42% seen once. Material for sequencing was blood. This TCR was recovered from a woman aged 18-29 years in good health. The chain uses TRBV2 and TRBJ2-1; 8 bases are a match to TRBD2. The CDR3 is CAIGGGTSSYNEQFF. Here the CDR3 DNA reads TGTGCCATCGGGGGGGGGACGAGCTCCTACAATGAGCAGTTCTTC.